This T cell receptor (beta chain) stems from a study of beta chain features in type 1 diabetes. Germline CDR1 is SGHDT and CDR2 is YYEEEE. V lost 3 bases to trimming and J lost 3 bases; unmatched junction nucleotides: 6. The CDR3 is 15 residues long. General study results and limits: Shortening of TCRB CDR3s, moderate but significant, appeared in all four CD4+ subsets of Type 1 diabetes patients.

The sequenced template was cDNA made from the entire isolated RNA. TCRdb keeps only in-frame clones here, not all; method: immunoSEQ multiplex PCR. The sample gives over 150,000 clones, around a tenth of which show up once; 0.45% to 0.6% is in the top ten. This clone was detected only a few times. The antigen remains unidentified. Each donor gave one heparinised blood draw averaging roughly 120 mL. This clonotype was sampled from a man younger than 40 with type 1 diabetes. Sequenced input: central memory CD4+ T cells from blood. The chain uses TRBV5-6 and TRBJ2-1, with 7 bases that match TRBD1. The CDR3 nucleotides are TGTGCCAGCAGCTGGGGGACAGACCTCTACAATGAGCAGTTCTTC. Translation: CASSWGTDLYNEQFF. Full variable domain (outside the CDR3, taken from reference TRBV5-6 and TRBJ2-1): DAGVTQSPTHLIKTRGQQVTLRCSPKSGHDTVSWYQQALGQGPQFIFQYYEEEERQRGNFPDRFSGHQFPNYSSELNVNALLLGDSALYLCASSWGTDLYNEQFFGPGTRLTVL.